Ten or more counts support the clone carrying this T cell receptor beta chain. Each ophthalmopathy patient scored at least 3 on the Clinical Activity Score and at least 4 on NOSPECS grade, with duration under 3 months. Fresh 10 ml peripheral blood yielded PBMCs. This record belongs to a study of T cells in Graves' hyperthyroidism and ophthalmopathy. Study summary: Peripheral blood was acquired at first diagnosis, ahead of any therapy whatsoever.

Template material for amplifying TCR beta CDR3 regions consisted of RNA transcripts. HTBI primers were employed in a first-round RT-PCR of the TCR CDR3. TCRdb redid the calling of the multiplex PCR reads with MiXCR, one entry per CDR3 protein. Of 700,000 or so distinct CDR3 sequences in the sample, around 13% were seen once. CDR3 length equals 16 residues. Losses at the gene ends were 3 bases for V and 0 bases for J; bases not matched to a gene: 6. The germline CDR1 and CDR2 sequences are GTSNPN and SVGIG (reference sequence). The receptor's source is a woman between 50 and 59 years old with Graves' ophthalmopathy. Material for sequencing was blood. V gene TRBV30 combines with J gene TRBJ2-1; 9 nucleotides agree with TRBD1. CDR3 residues: CAWRGQGSFSYNEQFF. The CDR3 coding sequence is TGTGCCTGGAGGGGACAGGGATCCTTCTCCTACAATGAGCAGTTCTTC.